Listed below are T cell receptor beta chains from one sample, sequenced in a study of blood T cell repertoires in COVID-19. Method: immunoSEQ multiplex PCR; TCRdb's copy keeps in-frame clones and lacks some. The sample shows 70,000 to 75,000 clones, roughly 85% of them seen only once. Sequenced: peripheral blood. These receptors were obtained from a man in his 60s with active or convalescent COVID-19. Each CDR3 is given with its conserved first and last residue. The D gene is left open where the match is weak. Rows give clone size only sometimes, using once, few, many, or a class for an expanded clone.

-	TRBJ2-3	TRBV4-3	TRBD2	CASSQESGGTLTDTQYF	TGCGCCAGCAGCCAAGAATCGGGGGGGACCCTCACAGATACGCAGTATTTT
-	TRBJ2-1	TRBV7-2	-	CASSFSGLGEQFF	TGTGCCAGCAGTTTCTCAGGGCTCGGTGAGCAGTTCTTC
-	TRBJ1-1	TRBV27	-	CASSPSVVTEAFF	TGTGCCAGCAGTCCCTCCGTAGTTACTGAAGCTTTCTTT
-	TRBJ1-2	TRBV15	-	CATSRGGVESRRGYTF	TGTGCCACCAGCAGAGGGGGGGTCGAGTCGAGGCGTGGCTACACCTTC
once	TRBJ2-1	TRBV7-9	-	CASREPEASYNEQFF	TGTGCCAGCAGGGAGCCGGAGGCCTCCTACAATGAGCAGTTCTTC
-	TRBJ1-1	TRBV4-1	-	CASSQGTGITEAFF	TGCGCCAGCAGCCAAGGAACCGGGATCACTGAAGCTTTCTTT
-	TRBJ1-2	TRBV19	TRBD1	CASSIVAGTANYGYTF	TGTGCCAGTAGTATAGTGGCGGGGACAGCTAACTATGGCTACACCTTC
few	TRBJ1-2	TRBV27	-	CASSLRGGGQDSRSYTF	TGTGCCAGCAGTTTAAGAGGGGGGGGTCAAGACAGTAGGAGCTACACCTTC
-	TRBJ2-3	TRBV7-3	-	CASSLADTDTQYF	TGTGCCAGCAGCTTGGCCGACACAGATACGCAGTATTTT
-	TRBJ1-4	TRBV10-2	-	CASTDRFGEKLFF	TGCGCCAGCACCGACAGATTCGGCGAAAAACTGTTTTTT
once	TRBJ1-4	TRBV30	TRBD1	CAWSTGTGVEKLFF	TGTGCCTGGAGTACAGGGACAGGGGTTGAAAAACTGTTTTTT
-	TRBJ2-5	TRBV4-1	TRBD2	CASSQGPGLGEETQYF	TGCGCCAGCAGCCAAGGGCCGGGACTAGGGGAAGAGACCCAGTACTTC
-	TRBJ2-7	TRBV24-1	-	CATSTGYEQYF	TGTGCCACCTCGACAGGTTACGAGCAGTACTTC
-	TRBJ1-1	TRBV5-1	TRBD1	CASSGDRGRLGTEAFF	TGCGCCAGCAGCGGGGACAGGGGGCGACTGGGCACTGAAGCTTTCTTT
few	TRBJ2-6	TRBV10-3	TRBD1	CAISESDRDRPNEVSGANVLTF	TGTGCCATCAGTGAGTCCGACCGGGACAGGCCCAATGAAGTCTCTGGGGCCAACGTCCTGACTTTC
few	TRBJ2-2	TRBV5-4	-	CASSLEAGAGTGELFF	TGTGCCAGCAGCTTGGAGGCGGGGGCGGGCACCGGGGAGCTGTTTTTT
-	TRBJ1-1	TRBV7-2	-	CASSLNNLNTEAFF	TGTGCCAGCAGCTTAAACAATTTGAACACTGAAGCTTTCTTT
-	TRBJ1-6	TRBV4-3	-	CASSQDSQGPNSPLHF	TGCGCCAGCAGCCAAGATAGCCAGGGTCCTAATTCACCCCTCCACTTT
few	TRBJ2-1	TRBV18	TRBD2	CASSPQPGGYNEQFF	TGTGCCAGCTCACCACAACCGGGGGGGTACAATGAGCAGTTCTTC
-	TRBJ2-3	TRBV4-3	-	CASSQELAGGGADTQYF	TGCGCCAGCAGCCAAGAGCTGGCAGGTGGAGGGGCAGATACGCAGTATTTT
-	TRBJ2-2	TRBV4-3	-	CASSPFGGGPATGELFF	TGCGCCAGCAGTCCTTTTGGGGGGGGGCCGGCCACCGGGGAGCTGTTTTTT
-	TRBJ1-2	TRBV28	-	CASSFQDYGYTF	TGTGCCAGCAGTTTCCAGGACTATGGCTACACCTTC
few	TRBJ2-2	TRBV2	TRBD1	CASSAGGQNTGELFF	TGTGCCAGCAGTGCAGGGGGCCAGAACACCGGGGAGCTGTTTTTT
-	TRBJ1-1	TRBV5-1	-	CASSLDRFESEAFF	TGCGCCAGCAGCTTGGACAGATTCGAGTCTGAAGCTTTCTTT
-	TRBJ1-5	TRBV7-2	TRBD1	CASRLDRGHGPQHF	TGTGCCAGCAGATTGGACAGGGGGCATGGGCCCCAGCATTTT
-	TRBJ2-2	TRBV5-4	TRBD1	CASSSMTGSTGELFF	TGTGCCAGCAGCTCCATGACAGGGAGCACCGGGGAGCTGTTTTTT
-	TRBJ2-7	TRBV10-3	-	CAISEGRDSGLGQYF	TGTGCCATCAGTGAGGGGCGGGACAGCGGTCTGGGGCAGTACTTC
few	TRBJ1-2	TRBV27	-	CASSLSGGRLDGYGYTF	TGTGCCAGCAGTTTATCGGGAGGGAGGTTGGATGGGTATGGCTACACCTTC
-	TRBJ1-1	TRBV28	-	CASSPRDGGSTEAFF	TGTGCCAGCAGTCCGCGGGACGGTGGGAGCACTGAAGCTTTCTTT
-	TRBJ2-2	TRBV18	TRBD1	CASSPGQTGVAGELFF	TGTGCCAGCTCACCAGGGCAGACAGGGGTCGCCGGGGAGCTGTTTTTT
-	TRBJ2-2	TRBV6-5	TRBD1	CASSLQGPTGELFF	TGTGCCAGCAGTCTACAGGGGCCGACCGGGGAGCTGTTTTTT
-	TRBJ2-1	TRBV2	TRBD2	CASSRLAGGTYNEQFF	TGTGCCAGCAGCCGACTAGCGGGGGGGACCTACAATGAGCAGTTCTTC
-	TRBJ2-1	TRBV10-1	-	CASSESSYNEQFF	TGCGCCAGCAGTGAGTCGAGTTACAATGAGCAGTTCTTC
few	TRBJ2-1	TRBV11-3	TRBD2	CASSPRLAGGNEQFF	TGTGCCAGCAGCCCCAGACTAGCGGGGGGGAATGAGCAGTTCTTC
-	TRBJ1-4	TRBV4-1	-	CASSQGLATNEKLFF	TGCGCCAGCAGCCAAGGACTTGCAACTAATGAAAAACTGTTTTTT
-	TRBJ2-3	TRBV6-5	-	CATFRGDTDTQYF	TGTGCCACCTTTAGGGGCGACACAGATACGCAGTATTTT
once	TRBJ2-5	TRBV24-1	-	CATSDYGPRLQETQYF	TGTGCCACCAGTGATTACGGCCCTAGACTCCAAGAGACCCAGTACTTC
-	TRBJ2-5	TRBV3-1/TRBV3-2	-	CASSQDRTPDTETQYF	TGTGCCAGCAGCCAAGATCGGACCCCGGACACGGAGACCCAGTACTTC
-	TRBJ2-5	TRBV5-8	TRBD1	CASSYRTGGRETQYF	TGTGCCAGCAGCTACCGGACAGGGGGCCGGGAGACCCAGTACTTC
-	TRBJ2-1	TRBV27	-	CASSFGSSYNEQFF	TGTGCCAGCAGTTTTGGGAGCTCCTACAATGAGCAGTTCTTC
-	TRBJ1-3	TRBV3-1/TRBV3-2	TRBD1	CASSSDRVAGNTIYF	TGTGCCAGCAGTTCCGACAGGGTAGCCGGAAACACCATATATTTT
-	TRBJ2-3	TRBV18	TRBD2	CASSPQTSGGANTQYF	TGTGCCAGCTCACCACAAACTAGCGGGGGGGCGAATACGCAGTATTTT
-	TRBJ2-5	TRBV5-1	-	CASSAQETQYF	TGCGCCAGCAGCGCGCAAGAGACCCAGTACTTC
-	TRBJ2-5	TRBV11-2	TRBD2	CASSSGTSGGTEYF	TGTGCCAGCAGCTCAGGGACTAGCGGGGGAACCGAGTACTTC